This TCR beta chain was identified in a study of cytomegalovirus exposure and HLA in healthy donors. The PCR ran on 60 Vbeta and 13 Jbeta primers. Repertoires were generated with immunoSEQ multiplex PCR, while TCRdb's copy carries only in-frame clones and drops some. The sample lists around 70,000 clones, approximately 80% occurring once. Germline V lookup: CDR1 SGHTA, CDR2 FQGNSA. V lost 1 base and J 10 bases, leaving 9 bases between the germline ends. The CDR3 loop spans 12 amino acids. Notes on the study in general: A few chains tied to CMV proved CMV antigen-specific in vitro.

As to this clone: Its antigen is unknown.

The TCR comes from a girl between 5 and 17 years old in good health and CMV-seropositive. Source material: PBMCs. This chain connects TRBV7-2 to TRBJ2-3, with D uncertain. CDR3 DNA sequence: TGTGCCAGCAGCTTAGATCATACAGCGCAGTATTTT. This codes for CASSLDHTAQYF.